This T cell receptor (beta chain) is from a study of blood T cell repertoires in COVID-19. Study summary: Sources were T cells, B-cell-depleted T cells, or PBMCs; the material itself was cDNA or gDNA.

Generated by immunoSEQ multiplex PCR, the TCRdb table keeps only in-frame clones and is missing some. The sample includes some 200,000 clones, 80% to 90% seen only once; the top ten take around 1.5%. V lost 1 base, J lost 6 bases, and 7 bases lay in between. The CDR3 extends over 12 amino acids. The V gene's germline CDR1 is SGHTA and CDR2 FQGNSA. Sequencing input: peripheral blood. This receptor was identified in a man younger than 30 with active or convalescent COVID-19. This sequence joins TRBV7-2 and TRBJ2-7; perhaps TRBD2 as D (5 bases). CDR3 sequence reads: CASSLELGEQYF. CDR3 nucleotides: TGTGCCAGCAGCTTAGAACTAGGCGAGCAGTACTTC.